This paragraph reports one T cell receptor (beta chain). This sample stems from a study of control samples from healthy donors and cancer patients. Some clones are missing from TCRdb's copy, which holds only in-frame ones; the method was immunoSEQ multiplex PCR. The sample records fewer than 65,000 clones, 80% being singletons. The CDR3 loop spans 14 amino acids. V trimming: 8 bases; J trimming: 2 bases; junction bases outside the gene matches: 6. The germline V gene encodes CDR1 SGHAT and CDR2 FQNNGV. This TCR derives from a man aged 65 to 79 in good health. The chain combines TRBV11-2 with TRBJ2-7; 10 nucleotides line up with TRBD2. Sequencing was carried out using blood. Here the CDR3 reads CASGLAGVPYEQYF. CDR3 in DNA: TGTGCCAGCGGGCTAGCGGGAGTCCCCTACGAGCAGTACTTC.